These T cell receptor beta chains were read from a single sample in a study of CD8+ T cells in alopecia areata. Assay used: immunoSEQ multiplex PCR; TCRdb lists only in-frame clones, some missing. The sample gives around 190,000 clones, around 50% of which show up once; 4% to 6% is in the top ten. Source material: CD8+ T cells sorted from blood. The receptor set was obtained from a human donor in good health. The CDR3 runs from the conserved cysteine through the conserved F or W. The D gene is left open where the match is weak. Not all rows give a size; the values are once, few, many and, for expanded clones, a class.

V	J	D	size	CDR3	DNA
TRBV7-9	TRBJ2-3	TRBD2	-	CASETSGGADTQYF	TGTGCCAGCGAGACTAGCGGGGGGGCGGATACGCAGTATTTT
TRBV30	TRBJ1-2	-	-	CAWSAHSTGRRYGYTF	TGTGCCTGGAGTGCCCACTCGACAGGCCGGCGCTATGGCTACACCTTC
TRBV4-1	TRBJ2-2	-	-	CASSHSSTNTGELFF	TGCGCCAGCAGCCATTCTAGCACGAACACCGGGGAGCTGTTTTTT
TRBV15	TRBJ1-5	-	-	CATSLEPGANQPQHF	TGTGCCACCAGCCTTGAACCAGGGGCGAATCAGCCCCAGCATTTT
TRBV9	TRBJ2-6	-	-	CASLRGFDTGANVLTF	TGTGCCAGCCTACGGGGTTTTGACACTGGGGCCAACGTCCTGACTTTC
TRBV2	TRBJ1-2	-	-	CARGGGPGYTF	TGTGCCCGCGGGGGAGGCCCGGGCTACACCTTC
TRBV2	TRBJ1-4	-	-	CASSSVGEKLFF	TGTGCCAGCAGTTCGGTGGGTGAAAAACTGTTTTTT
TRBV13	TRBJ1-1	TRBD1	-	CASSSQGPEAFF	TGTGCCAGCAGCTCACAGGGGCCTGAAGCTTTCTTT
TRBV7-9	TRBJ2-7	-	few	CASSSPDSYEQYF	TGTGCCAGCAGCTCCCCGGACAGCTACGAGCAGTACTTC
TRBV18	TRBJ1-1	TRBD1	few	CASSPPFGTANTEAFF	TGTGCCAGCTCACCACCTTTCGGGACAGCTAACACTGAAGCTTTCTTT
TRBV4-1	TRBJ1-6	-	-	CASTLRWSYNSPLHF	TGCGCCAGCACCCTCCGGTGGTCCTATAACTCACCCCTCCACTTT
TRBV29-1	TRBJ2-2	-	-	CSGRYEGVELFF	TGCAGCGGACGTTACGAGGGCGTGGAGCTGTTTTTT
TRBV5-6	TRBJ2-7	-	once	CASSPYDVIGTYEQYF	TGTGCCAGCAGCCCGTATGACGTTATAGGGACCTACGAGCAGTACTTC
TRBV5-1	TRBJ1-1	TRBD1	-	CASSLAGWTGRTEAFF	TGCGCCAGCAGCTTGGCCGGTTGGACAGGGAGGACTGAAGCTTTCTTT
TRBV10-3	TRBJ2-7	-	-	CAISPSGGGEGRYEQYF	TGTGCCATCAGCCCCTCGGGCGGGGGCGAGGGGCGCTACGAGCAGTACTTC
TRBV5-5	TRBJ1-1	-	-	CASSPGHGFTEAFF	TGTGCCAGCAGCCCGGGACACGGGTTCACTGAAGCTTTCTTT
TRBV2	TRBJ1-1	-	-	CASCLGQITEAFF	TGTGCCAGCTGTTTGGGGCAGATAACTGAAGCTTTCTTT
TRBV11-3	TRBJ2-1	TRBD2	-	CASSPTSGGANEQFF	TGTGCCAGCAGCCCGACTAGCGGGGGGGCCAATGAGCAGTTCTTC
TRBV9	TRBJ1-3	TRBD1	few	CASSATGGPGNTIYF	TGTGCCAGCAGCGCGACAGGGGGACCTGGAAACACCATATATTTT
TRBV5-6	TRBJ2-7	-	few	CASSQGLTGEQYF	TGTGCCAGCAGCCAAGGATTAACCGGTGAGCAGTACTTC
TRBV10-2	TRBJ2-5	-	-	CASLGTETQYF	TGCGCCTCCCTCGGTACCGAGACCCAGTACTTC
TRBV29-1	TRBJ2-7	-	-	CSVEGPGSYEQYF	TGCAGCGTTGAGGGACCGGGCTCCTACGAGCAGTACTTC
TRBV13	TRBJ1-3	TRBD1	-	CASQGDSGNTIYF	TGTGCCAGCCAGGGGGACTCTGGAAACACCATATATTTT
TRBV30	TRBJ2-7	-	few	CAWSTQGKNYEQYF	TGTGCCTGGAGCACTCAGGGAAAAAACTACGAGCAGTACTTC
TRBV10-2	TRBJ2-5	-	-	CASREAPGGPETQYF	TGCGCCAGCAGAGAAGCTCCCGGGGGGCCGGAGACCCAGTACTTC
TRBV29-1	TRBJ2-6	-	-	CSAPLHDGANVLTF	TGCAGCGCCCCTCTTCACGACGGGGCCAACGTCCTGACTTTC
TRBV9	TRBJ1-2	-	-	CASSVDGSLDYGYTF	TGTGCCAGCAGCGTAGATGGCAGCCTCGACTATGGCTACACCTTC
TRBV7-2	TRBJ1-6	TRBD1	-	CASSHEGDRAFLHF	TGTGCCAGCAGCCACGAGGGGGACAGGGCCTTCCTCCACTTT